A selection of T cell receptor beta chains follows, all from one sample in a study of OX40 agonist ivuxolimab in advanced cancers. The protocol was immunoSEQ multiplex PCR, while the TCRdb copy is restricted to in-frame clones and leaves out a portion. The top ten clones hold about 6% of a sample with around 55,000 clones, approximately 80% of them seen once. Sequenced here: CD4+ or CD8+ T cells sorted from blood, sampled in a trial of the OX40 agonist ivuxolimab. The receptors were sampled from an adult with an advanced solid tumor such as melanoma, head and neck, liver or kidney cancer. Each CDR3 is given with its conserved first and last residue. The order of the fields is V gene, J gene, CDR3 protein.

v_call: TRBV2
j_call: TRBJ2-2
cdr3_aa: CASTSDGPNTGELFF

v_call: TRBV30
j_call: TRBJ1-6
cdr3_aa: CAWSVRGGGFTLHF

v_call: TRBV4-1
j_call: TRBJ2-1
cdr3_aa: CASSQEGRGGEQFF

v_call: TRBV5-1
j_call: TRBJ1-1
cdr3_aa: CASSLQLQMNTEAFF

v_call: TRBV9
j_call: TRBJ1-1
cdr3_aa: CASSALPGGPEAFF

v_call: TRBV18
j_call: TRBJ2-1
cdr3_aa: CASSPRSGTRVGEQFF

v_call: TRBV25-1
j_call: TRBJ2-7
cdr3_aa: CASSELDLRAEQYF

v_call: TRBV6-5
j_call: TRBJ1-1
cdr3_aa: CASSYMGMNTEAFF

v_call: TRBV5-1
j_call: TRBJ2-7
cdr3_aa: CASSLSQARSYEQYF

v_call: TRBV4-3
j_call: TRBJ1-2
cdr3_aa: CASSTQGAPLISYGYTF

v_call: TRBV19
j_call: TRBJ2-1
cdr3_aa: CASSILGLAGDNEQFF

v_call: TRBV5-1
j_call: TRBJ2-1
cdr3_aa: CASSFPLADNEQFF

v_call: TRBV29-1
j_call: TRBJ1-1
cdr3_aa: CSVEEGTIELGEAFF

v_call: TRBV10-2
j_call: TRBJ2-5
cdr3_aa: CASSEWPEEKTQYF

v_call: TRBV10-1
j_call: TRBJ1-4
cdr3_aa: CASISIKGGAVGTNEKLFF

v_call: TRBV18
j_call: TRBJ2-5
cdr3_aa: CASSPGLAGRETQYF

v_call: TRBV18
j_call: TRBJ2-6
cdr3_aa: CASSLPGESGANVLTF

v_call: TRBV5-1
j_call: TRBJ2-5
cdr3_aa: CASSLGASPGGGTQYF

v_call: TRBV4-3
j_call: TRBJ1-1
cdr3_aa: CASSQAGTAGTEAFF

v_call: TRBV5-6
j_call: TRBJ2-7
cdr3_aa: CASSWTDYLSYEQYF

v_call: TRBV28
j_call: TRBJ2-1
cdr3_aa: CASSLWTGNHNEQFF

v_call: TRBV4-1
j_call: TRBJ2-1
cdr3_aa: CASSQHGLAEYNEQFF

v_call: TRBV2
j_call: TRBJ1-4
cdr3_aa: CASIRDRTDEKLFF

v_call: TRBV6-6
j_call: TRBJ1-1
cdr3_aa: CASTKEGYTEAFF

v_call: TRBV2
j_call: TRBJ2-3
cdr3_aa: CASSEEGSTDTQYF

v_call: TRBV2
j_call: TRBJ1-1
cdr3_aa: CASSISEATEAFF

v_call: TRBV19
j_call: TRBJ2-1
cdr3_aa: CATSGPGLANNEQFF

v_call: TRBV10-3
j_call: TRBJ1-5
cdr3_aa: CAISESTAGLNQPQHF

v_call: TRBV11-2
j_call: TRBJ1-4
cdr3_aa: CASSLSWTGGLFF

v_call: TRBV4-2
j_call: TRBJ2-1
cdr3_aa: CASSQGGSGEYNEQFF

v_call: TRBV18
j_call: TRBJ2-7
cdr3_aa: CASSKGTEPYEQYF

v_call: TRBV2
j_call: TRBJ1-2
cdr3_aa: CASSEGQMRYGYTF

v_call: TRBV28
j_call: TRBJ2-3
cdr3_aa: CATRGYRTDTQYF

v_call: TRBV10-1
j_call: TRBJ2-5
cdr3_aa: CASSESALGTQYF

v_call: TRBV19
j_call: TRBJ1-5
cdr3_aa: CASRAYREGNQPQHF

v_call: TRBV19
j_call: TRBJ2-5
cdr3_aa: CASGTSGSIGETQYF

v_call: TRBV9
j_call: TRBJ2-7
cdr3_aa: CASSGGVDSYEQYF

v_call: TRBV29-1
j_call: TRBJ1-3
cdr3_aa: CSVEDLGRSSGNTIYF

v_call: TRBV27
j_call: TRBJ2-3
cdr3_aa: CASSPGQGWADTQYF

v_call: TRBV5-1
j_call: TRBJ2-7
cdr3_aa: CASSLDGYEQYF

v_call: TRBV18
j_call: TRBJ1-2
cdr3_aa: CASSPLGDSRYGYTF

v_call: TRBV6-1
j_call: TRBJ1-6
cdr3_aa: CASSTGTDNSPLHF

v_call: TRBV19
j_call: TRBJ1-2
cdr3_aa: CASSTERRQEYYGYTF

v_call: TRBV19
j_call: TRBJ1-5
cdr3_aa: CASSRWDGTSNQPQHF

v_call: TRBV5-1
j_call: TRBJ2-1
cdr3_aa: CASRPGTSSYNEQFF

v_call: TRBV18
j_call: TRBJ2-5
cdr3_aa: CASSPRRTSSQETQYF

v_call: TRBV5-4
j_call: TRBJ1-4
cdr3_aa: CASSSSGAGGEKLFF

v_call: TRBV18
j_call: TRBJ2-4
cdr3_aa: CASSRGLAGAKNIQYF

v_call: TRBV28
j_call: TRBJ1-1
cdr3_aa: CASSLQTGGEAFF

v_call: TRBV5-4
j_call: TRBJ2-7
cdr3_aa: CASSQRKDLPPGEQYF

v_call: TRBV6-1
j_call: TRBJ1-3
cdr3_aa: CASSPSSGNTIYF

v_call: TRBV5-5
j_call: TRBJ1-4
cdr3_aa: CASSSSLDGLFF

v_call: TRBV18
j_call: TRBJ2-7
cdr3_aa: CASSLPGGGEQYF

v_call: TRBV15
j_call: TRBJ2-3
cdr3_aa: CATSTIGGASFSDTQYF

v_call: TRBV7-9
j_call: TRBJ1-2
cdr3_aa: CASSLTAGRDSYGYTF

v_call: TRBV5-6
j_call: TRBJ2-1
cdr3_aa: CASRTGGDYNEQFF

v_call: TRBV19
j_call: TRBJ1-2
cdr3_aa: CASSSFRTVYGYTF

v_call: TRBV5-4
j_call: TRBJ2-2
cdr3_aa: CASSLGAGQERGELFF

v_call: TRBV12-2
j_call: TRBJ2-7
cdr3_aa: CASRLARAGRHYEQYF